Following are 5 T cell receptor beta chains from one sample sequenced in a study of OX40 agonist ivuxolimab in advanced cancers. Produced via immunoSEQ multiplex PCR; TCRdb's table is partial and in-frame only. The table has tens of thousands of clones, 75% to 90% seen once; the top ten hold 4.7%. Sample: CD4+ or CD8+ T cells sorted from blood, taken in a trial of the OX40 agonist ivuxolimab. Receptors were obtained from an adult with an advanced solid tumor such as melanoma, head and neck, liver or kidney cancer.

This chain uses TRBV30 with TRBJ2-2; a weak D match, TRBD1 (6 bases). The CDR3 totals 14 residues. Per germline, CDR1 GTSNPN and CDR2 SVGIG (reference sequence). V gave up 2 bases and J gave up 5 bases, with 12 bases separating them. CDR3 DNA sequence: TGTGCCTGGAGTAAGAGGGGGTGGACCGGGGAGCTGTTTTTT. It specifies CAWSKRGWTGELFF.

V and J are TRBV18 and TRBJ1-3; 7 bases agree with TRBD1. This CDR3 has 16 amino acids. V shed 0 bases and J 0 bases; nucleotides not matched to a gene: 2. Germline V gene sequence: CDR1 KGHSH, CDR2 LQKENI. The CDR3 sequence: CASSPPGQFSGNTIYF. The CDR3 DNA is TGTGCCAGCTCACCACCGGGACAGTTCTCTGGAAACACCATATATTTT.

The chain joins TRBV7-3 to TRBJ1-3; weak D call: TRBD1 (5 bases). V was trimmed by 1 base and J by 0 bases, leaving 13 bases between them. In germline, CDR1 is SGHTA, CDR2 FQGTGA. This CDR3 region has 17 residues. Written as DNA, the CDR3 is TGTGCCAGCAGCTTAAGGGGACCGGATAGCTCTGGAAACACCATATATTTT. This encodes CASSLRGPDSSGNTIYF.

This chain links TRBV5-6 with TRBJ1-6, with D unresolved. The length of the CDR3 is 15 residues. CDR1 is SGHDT and CDR2 is YYEEEE in the germline V gene. Between the trimmed V and J ends, which lost 4 bases and 6 bases, there was a span of 14 bases. The CDR3 DNA follows: TGTGCCAGCAGCCACGCTCTACTGTTTAATTCACCCCTCCACTTT. This codes for CASSHALLFNSPLHF.

This sequence joins TRBV28 and TRBJ2-7, with 8 bases fitting TRBD1. CDR1 is MDHEN and CDR2 is SYDVKM in the germline V gene. The J segment lost 0 bases and the V segment lost 6 bases, leaving 16 bases of the junction unmatched. This CDR3 has 18 residues. The CDR3 DNA reads TGTGCCAGCAGCCTGGACCGGGACAGGATAAAATCCTCCTACGAGCAGTACTTC. It encodes CASSLDRDRIKSSYEQYF.